These 7 T cell receptor beta chains were all obtained from the same sample, sequenced in a study of T cell repertoires in cytomegalovirus infection. TCRdb reanalysed the reads using MiXCR and keeps one entry per CDR3 protein. The table includes a few hundred thousand distinct CDR3 sequences, roughly 15% detected once. The source material was PBMCs. The receptors shown here come from a human donor in good health (CMV status not recorded). Some clones in this sample may be carry-over from other donors' samples.

The sample holds a few counts of this clonotype. The rearrangement links TRBV6-2 or TRBV6-3 to TRBJ2-7; 14 nucleotides line up with TRBD2. Germline CDR1 reads MNHEY; CDR2 reads SVGEGT. The CDR3 runs to 21 residues. The junction had 20 bases not matched to a gene; V was cut back by 6 bases and J by 1 base. CDR3 sequence reads: CASSKIGLAGGWSRASYEQYF. CDR3 nucleotides: TGTGCCAGCAGCAAGATCGGACTAGCGGGGGGTTGGTCTAGAGCTTCCTACGAGCAGTACTTC.

This clonotype was seen ten or more times. J is TRBJ2-1 and V is TRBV12-3 or TRBV12-4; maybe TRBD2 (6 bases). There are 16 residues in the CDR3. Trimming took off 6 bases at V and 5 bases at J, with 20 bases between the two ends. The CDR3 spells CASSWNRDSSNNEQFF. The CDR3 bases are TGTGCCAGCAGCTGGAACCGGGACTCAAGCAACAATGAGCAGTTCTTC.

This clonotype has only a few counts. This chain connects TRBV12-3 or TRBV12-4 to TRBJ1-1, with D maybe TRBD1 (5 bases). The CDR3 spans 15 residues. V dropped 8 bases and J dropped 3 bases, with 19 bases sitting between them. CDR3 residues: CASAGGSMGDTEAFF. The CDR3 bases are TGTGCCAGCGCCGGGGGGAGCATGGGGGACACTGAAGCTTTCTTT.

The V gene is TRBV6-4, the J gene TRBJ2-2, with a tentative D call TRBD2 (5 bases). CDR1 MRHNA and CDR2 SNTAGT come from the germline V gene. V dropped 6 bases and J dropped 2 bases, with 10 bases sitting between them. This CDR3 comprises 14 residues. The DNA of the CDR3 is TGTGCCAGCAGAGGACGGGAAAACACCGGGGAGCTGTTTTTT. This translates into CASRGRENTGELFF.

This clonotype occurred many times. The chain employs TRBV7-8 and TRBJ1-2, with D maybe TRBD1 (6 bases). Germline assignment: CDR1 SGHVS and CDR2 FQNEAQ. Trimming stripped 5 bases from V and 7 bases from J, with 14 bases between. This CDR3 has 13 amino acids. The CDR3 sequence: CASSTPGAFGYTF. CDR3 DNA: TGTGCCAGCAGCACCCCGGGGGCCTTTGGCTACACCTTC. Using reference TRBV7-8 and TRBJ1-2 for the parts outside the CDR3, the full variable domain is GAGVSQSPRYKVAKRGQDVALRCDPISGHVSLFWYQQALGQGPEFLTYFQNEAQLDKSGLPSDRFFAERPEGSVSTLKIQRTQQEDSAVYLCASSTPGAFGYTFGSGTRLTVV.

This sequence joins TRBV20-1 and TRBJ1-2; no clear D gene. Deletions cut 3 bases from V and 1 base from J, with 9 bases between. The CDR3 extends over 13 amino acids. The V gene's germline CDR1 is DFQATT and CDR2 SNEGSKA (reference sequence). This chain's CDR3 is CSASPPSNYGYTF. The CDR3 nucleotides are TGCAGTGCTAGCCCCCCCAGTAACTATGGCTACACCTTC.

In its sample, this clonotype was seen many times. The chain employs TRBV4-1 and TRBJ1-2; a weak D match, TRBD1 (5 bases). Deletions cut 0 bases from V and 4 bases from J, with 18 bases between. The CDR3 is 17 residues long. Germline V CDR1 and CDR2: MGHRA, YSYEKL. The CDR3, as DNA: TGCGCCAGCAGCCAAGATTTACCGGGGGGATGGGCCTATGGCTACACCTTC. Encoded protein: CASSQDLPGGWAYGYTF.